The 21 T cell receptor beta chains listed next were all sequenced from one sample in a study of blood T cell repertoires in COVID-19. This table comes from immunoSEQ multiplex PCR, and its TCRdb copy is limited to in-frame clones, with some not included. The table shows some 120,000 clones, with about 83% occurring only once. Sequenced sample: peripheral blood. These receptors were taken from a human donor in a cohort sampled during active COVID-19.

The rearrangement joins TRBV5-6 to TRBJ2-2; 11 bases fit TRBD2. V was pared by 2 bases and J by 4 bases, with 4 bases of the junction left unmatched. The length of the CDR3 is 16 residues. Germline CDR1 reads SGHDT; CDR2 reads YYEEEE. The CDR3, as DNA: TGTGCCAGCAGCTTACTTAGCGGGAGGGTCACCGGGGAGCTGTTTTTT. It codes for CASSLLSGRVTGELFF. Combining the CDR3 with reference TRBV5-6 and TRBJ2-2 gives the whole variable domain DAGVTQSPTHLIKTRGQQVTLRCSPKSGHDTVSWYQQALGQGPQFIFQYYEEEERQRGNFPDRFSGHQFPNYSSELNVNALLLGDSALYLCASSLLSGRVTGELFFGEGSRLTVL.

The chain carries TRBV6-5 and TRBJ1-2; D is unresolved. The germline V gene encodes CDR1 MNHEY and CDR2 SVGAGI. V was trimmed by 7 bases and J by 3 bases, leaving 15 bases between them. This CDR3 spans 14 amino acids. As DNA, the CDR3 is TGTGCCAGCATACATACGGGAAGGGACTATGGCTACACCTTC. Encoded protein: CASIHTGRDYGYTF.

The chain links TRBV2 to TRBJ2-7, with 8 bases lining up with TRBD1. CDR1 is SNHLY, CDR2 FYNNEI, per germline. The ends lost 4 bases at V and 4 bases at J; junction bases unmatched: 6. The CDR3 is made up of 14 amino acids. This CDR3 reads CASSAAGGPYEQYF. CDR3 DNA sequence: TGTGCCAGCAGTGCGGCAGGGGGCCCATACGAGCAGTACTTC.

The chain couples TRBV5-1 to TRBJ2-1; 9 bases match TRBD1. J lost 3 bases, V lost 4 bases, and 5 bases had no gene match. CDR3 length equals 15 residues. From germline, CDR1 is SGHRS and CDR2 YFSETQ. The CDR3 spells CASSDTGGVYNEQFF. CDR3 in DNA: TGCGCCAGCAGCGACACAGGGGGCGTCTACAATGAGCAGTTCTTC.

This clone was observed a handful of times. The DNA for the CDR3 is TGCGCCAGCAGAATACATCGGGACAAGGCCTACGAGCAGTACTTC. Protein: CASRIHRDKAYEQYF. The chain has TRBV23-1 and TRBJ2-7; a possible D gene is TRBD1 (6 bases). TRBV23-1 is treated as an ORF (open reading frame) with a function not yet certain. The ends were cut back, 6 bases at V and 2 bases at J, with 17 bases in the middle. This CDR3 contains 15 residues.

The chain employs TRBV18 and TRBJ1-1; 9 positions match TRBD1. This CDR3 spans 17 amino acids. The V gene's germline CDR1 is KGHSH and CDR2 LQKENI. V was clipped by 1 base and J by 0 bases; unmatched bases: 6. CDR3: CASSPLGQGSMNTEAFF. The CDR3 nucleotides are TGTGCCAGCTCACCACTCGGACAGGGGTCCATGAACACTGAAGCTTTCTTT.

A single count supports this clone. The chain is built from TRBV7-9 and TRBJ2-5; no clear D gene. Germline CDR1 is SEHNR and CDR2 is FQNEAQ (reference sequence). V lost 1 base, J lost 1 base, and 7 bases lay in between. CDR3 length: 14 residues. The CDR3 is CASSLDTSQETQYF. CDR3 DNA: TGTGCCAGCAGCTTAGATACAAGCCAAGAGACCCAGTACTTC.

The CDR3 protein is CASSLGLAQETQYF. Written as DNA, the CDR3 is TGTGCCAGCAGCTTAGGACTAGCCCAAGAGACCCAGTACTTC. V is TRBV7-2 and J is TRBJ2-5; 7 bases line up with TRBD2. The junction had 0 bases not matched to a gene; V was cut back by 1 base and J by 1 base. CDR1 is SGHTA and CDR2 is FQGNSA in the germline V gene. The CDR3 runs to 14 residues.

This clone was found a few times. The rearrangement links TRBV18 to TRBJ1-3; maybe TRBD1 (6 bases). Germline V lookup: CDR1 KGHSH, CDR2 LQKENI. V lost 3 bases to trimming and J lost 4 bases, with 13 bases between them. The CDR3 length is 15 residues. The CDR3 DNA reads TGTGCCAGCTCACCGCGGACAGTGGAAGGAAACACCATATATTTT. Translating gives CASSPRTVEGNTIYF.

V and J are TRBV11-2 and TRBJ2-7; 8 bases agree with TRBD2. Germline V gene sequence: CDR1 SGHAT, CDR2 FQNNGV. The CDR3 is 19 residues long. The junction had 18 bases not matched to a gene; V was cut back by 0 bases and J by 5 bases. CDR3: CASSLDSLLAGRSKDEQYF. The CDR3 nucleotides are TGTGCCAGCAGCTTAGATTCTTTGTTAGCGGGAAGAAGTAAAGACGAGCAGTACTTC.

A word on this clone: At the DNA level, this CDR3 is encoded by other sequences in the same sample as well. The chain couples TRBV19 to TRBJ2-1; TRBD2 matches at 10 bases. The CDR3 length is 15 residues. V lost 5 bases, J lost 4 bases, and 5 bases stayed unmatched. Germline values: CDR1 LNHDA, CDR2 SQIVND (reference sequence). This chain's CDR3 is CASSPLAGVYNEQFF. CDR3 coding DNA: TGTGCCAGTAGTCCCCTAGCGGGAGTGTACAATGAGCAGTTCTTC.

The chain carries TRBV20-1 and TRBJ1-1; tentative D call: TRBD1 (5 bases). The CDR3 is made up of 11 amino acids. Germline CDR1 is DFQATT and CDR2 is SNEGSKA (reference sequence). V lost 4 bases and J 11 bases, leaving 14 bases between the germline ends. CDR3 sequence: CSAKLREMAFF. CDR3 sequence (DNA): TGCAGTGCTAAGCTCAGGGAAATGGCTTTCTTT.

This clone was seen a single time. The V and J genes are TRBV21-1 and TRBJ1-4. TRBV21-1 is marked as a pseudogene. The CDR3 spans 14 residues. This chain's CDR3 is CASSKGGIDEKLFF. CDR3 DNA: TGTGCCAGCAGCAAAGGCGGGATAGATGAAAAACTGTTTTTT.

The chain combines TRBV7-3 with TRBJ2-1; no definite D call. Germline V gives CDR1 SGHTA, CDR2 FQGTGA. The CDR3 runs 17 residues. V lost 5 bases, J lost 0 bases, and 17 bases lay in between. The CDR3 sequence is CASSPRTSRSSYNEQFF. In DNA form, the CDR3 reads TGTGCCAGCAGCCCGCGTACGAGCCGGAGCTCCTACAATGAGCAGTTCTTC. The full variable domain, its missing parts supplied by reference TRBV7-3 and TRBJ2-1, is GAGVSQTPSNKVTEKGKYVELRCDPISGHTALYWYRQSLGQGPEFLIYFQGTGAADDSGLPNDRFFAVRPEGSVSTLKIQRTERGDSAVYLCASSPRTSRSSYNEQFFGPGTRLTVL.

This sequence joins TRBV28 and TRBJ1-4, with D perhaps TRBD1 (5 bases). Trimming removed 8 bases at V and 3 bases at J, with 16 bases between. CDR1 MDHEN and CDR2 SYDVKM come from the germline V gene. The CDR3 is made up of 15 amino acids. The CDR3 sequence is CASDPQGGPNEKLFF. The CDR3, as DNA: TGTGCCAGCGACCCCCAGGGAGGGCCTAATGAAAAACTGTTTTTT.

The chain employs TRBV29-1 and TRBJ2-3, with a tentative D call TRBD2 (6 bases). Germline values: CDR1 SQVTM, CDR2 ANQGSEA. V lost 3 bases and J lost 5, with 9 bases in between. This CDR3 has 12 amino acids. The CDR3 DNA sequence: TGCAGCGTTGACGGAGGGGAAGATACGCAGTATTTT. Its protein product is CSVDGGEDTQYF.

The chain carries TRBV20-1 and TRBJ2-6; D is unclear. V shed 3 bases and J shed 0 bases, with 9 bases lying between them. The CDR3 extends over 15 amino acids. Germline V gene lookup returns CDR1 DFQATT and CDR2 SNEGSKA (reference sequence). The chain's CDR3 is CSASGESSGANVLTF. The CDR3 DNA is TGCAGTGCTAGTGGAGAAAGCTCTGGGGCCAACGTCCTGACTTTC.

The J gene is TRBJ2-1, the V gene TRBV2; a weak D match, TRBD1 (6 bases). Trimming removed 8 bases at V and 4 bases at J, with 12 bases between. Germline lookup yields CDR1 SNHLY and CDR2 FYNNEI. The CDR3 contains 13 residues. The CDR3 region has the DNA TGTGCCAGCGCCGGACAGCAGTACAATGAGCAGTTCTTC. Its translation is CASAGQQYNEQFF.

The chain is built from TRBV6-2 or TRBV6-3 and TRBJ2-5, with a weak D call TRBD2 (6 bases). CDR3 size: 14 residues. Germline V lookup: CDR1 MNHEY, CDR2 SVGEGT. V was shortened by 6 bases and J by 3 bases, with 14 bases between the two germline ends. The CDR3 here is CASSPGTYKETQYF. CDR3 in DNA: TGTGCCAGCAGCCCGGGGACTTATAAAGAGACCCAGTACTTC.

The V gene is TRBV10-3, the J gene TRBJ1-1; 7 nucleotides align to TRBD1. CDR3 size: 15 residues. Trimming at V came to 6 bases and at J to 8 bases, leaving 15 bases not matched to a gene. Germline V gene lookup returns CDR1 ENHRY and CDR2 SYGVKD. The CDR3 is CAISPTGRVGLEAFF. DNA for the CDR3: TGTGCCATCAGCCCGACAGGGCGCGTAGGGTTGGAAGCTTTCTTT.

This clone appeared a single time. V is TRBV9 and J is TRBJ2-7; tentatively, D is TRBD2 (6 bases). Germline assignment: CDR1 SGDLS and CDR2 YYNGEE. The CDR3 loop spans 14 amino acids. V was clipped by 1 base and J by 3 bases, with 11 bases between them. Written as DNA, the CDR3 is TGTGCCAGCAGCGTACTTCCGGGAGTCTACGAGCAGTACTTC. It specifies CASSVLPGVYEQYF.